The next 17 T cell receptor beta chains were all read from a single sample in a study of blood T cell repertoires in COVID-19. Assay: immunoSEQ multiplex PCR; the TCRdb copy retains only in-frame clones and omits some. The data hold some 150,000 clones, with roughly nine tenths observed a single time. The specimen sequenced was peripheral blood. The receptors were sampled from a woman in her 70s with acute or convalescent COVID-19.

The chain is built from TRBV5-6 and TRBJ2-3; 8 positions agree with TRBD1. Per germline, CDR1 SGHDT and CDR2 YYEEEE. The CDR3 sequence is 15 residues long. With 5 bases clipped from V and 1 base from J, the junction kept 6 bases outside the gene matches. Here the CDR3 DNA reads TGTGCCAGCAGGCGGTGGACAGGGCGCACAGATACGCAGTATTTT. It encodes CASRRWTGRTDTQYF.

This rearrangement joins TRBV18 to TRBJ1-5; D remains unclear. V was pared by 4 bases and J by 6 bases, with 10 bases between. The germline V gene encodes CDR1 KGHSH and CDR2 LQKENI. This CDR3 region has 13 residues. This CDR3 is CASSREEGQPQHF. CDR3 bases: TGTGCCAGCTCACGGGAGGAAGGTCAGCCCCAGCATTTT.

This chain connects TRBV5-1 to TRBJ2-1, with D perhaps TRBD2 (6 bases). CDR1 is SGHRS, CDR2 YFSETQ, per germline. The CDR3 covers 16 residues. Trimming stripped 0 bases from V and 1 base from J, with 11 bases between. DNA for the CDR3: TGCGCCAGCAGCTTGGCCTGGGGGGAATCCTACAATGAGCAGTTCTTC. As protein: CASSLAWGESYNEQFF.

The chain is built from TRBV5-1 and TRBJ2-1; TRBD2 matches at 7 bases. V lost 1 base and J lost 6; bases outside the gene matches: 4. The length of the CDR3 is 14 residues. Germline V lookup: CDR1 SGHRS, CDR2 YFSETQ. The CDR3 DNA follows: TGCGCCAGCAGCTTGACTAGCGACCTCAATGAGCAGTTCTTC. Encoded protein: CASSLTSDLNEQFF.

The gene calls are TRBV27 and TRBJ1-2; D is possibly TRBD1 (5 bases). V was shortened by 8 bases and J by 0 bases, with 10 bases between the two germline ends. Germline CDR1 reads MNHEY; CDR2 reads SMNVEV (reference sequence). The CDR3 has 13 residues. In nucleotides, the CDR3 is TGTGCCAGCGGTAAAGGGGCTAACTATGGCTACACCTTC. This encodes CASGKGANYGYTF.

CDR3 amino acids: CASSQDYGNTIYF. As DNA, the CDR3 is TGCGCCAGCAGCCAAGATTATGGAAACACCATATATTTT. The chain couples TRBV4-3 to TRBJ1-3; D not certain. CDR3 length equals 13 residues. Per the germline V gene, CDR1 is LGHNA and CDR2 is YSLEER. V was shortened by 0 bases and J by 3 bases, with 3 bases between the two germline ends.

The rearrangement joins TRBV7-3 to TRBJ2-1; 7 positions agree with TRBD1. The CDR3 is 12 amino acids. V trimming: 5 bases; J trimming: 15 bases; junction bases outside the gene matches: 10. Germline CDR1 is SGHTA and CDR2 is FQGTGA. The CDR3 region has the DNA TGTGCCAGCAGCCCCAGTGACAGGGTTCTGTTCTTC. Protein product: CASSPSDRVLFF.

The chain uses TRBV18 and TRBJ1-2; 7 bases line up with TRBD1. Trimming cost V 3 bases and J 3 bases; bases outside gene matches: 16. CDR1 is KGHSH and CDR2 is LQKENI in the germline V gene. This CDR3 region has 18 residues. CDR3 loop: CASSPSSQQGFLYYGYTF. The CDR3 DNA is TGTGCCAGCTCACCCTCATCCCAACAGGGGTTTCTGTACTATGGCTACACCTTC.

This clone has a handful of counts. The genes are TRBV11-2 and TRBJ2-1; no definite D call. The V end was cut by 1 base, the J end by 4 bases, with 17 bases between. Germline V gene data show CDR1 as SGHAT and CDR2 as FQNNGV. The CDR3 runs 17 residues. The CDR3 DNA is TGTGCCAGCAGCTTAGGGTCACCCGGTGGGCCTTACAATGAGCAGTTCTTC. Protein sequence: CASSLGSPGGPYNEQFF.

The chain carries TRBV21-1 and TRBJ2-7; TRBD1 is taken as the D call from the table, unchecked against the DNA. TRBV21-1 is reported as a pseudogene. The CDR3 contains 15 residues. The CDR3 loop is CASSNRLQGWDEQYV. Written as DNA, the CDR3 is TGTGCCAGCAGCAATCGGTTACAGGGGTGGGACGAGCAGTACGTC.

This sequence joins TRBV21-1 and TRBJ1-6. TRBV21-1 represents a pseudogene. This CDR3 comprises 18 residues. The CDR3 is CASSPKGGWSSYNSPLHF. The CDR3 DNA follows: TGTGCCAGCAGCCCCAAGGGGGGGTGGAGCTCCTATAATTCACCCCTCCACTTT.

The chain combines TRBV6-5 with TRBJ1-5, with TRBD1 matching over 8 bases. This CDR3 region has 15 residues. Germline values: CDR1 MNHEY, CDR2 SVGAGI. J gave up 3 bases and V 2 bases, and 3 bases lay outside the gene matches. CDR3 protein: CASSYGRGPNQPQHF. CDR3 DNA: TGTGCCAGCAGTTACGGCAGGGGGCCCAATCAGCCCCAGCATTTT.

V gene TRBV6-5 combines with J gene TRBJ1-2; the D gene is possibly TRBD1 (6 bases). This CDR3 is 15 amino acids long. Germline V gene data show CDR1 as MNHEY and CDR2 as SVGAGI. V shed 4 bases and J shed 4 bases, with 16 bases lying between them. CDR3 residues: CASSFHRDLVYGYTF. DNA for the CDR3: TGTGCCAGCAGTTTCCACAGGGACCTGGTCTATGGCTACACCTTC.

DNA for the CDR3: TGTGCCAGCTCACCTATGGCAGGCCGAAACACCGGGGAGCTGTTTTTT. It specifies CASSPMAGRNTGELFF. The chain links TRBV18 to TRBJ2-2; D is unclear. Trimming left V 3 bases short and J 2 bases short, with 13 bases between. From germline, CDR1 is KGHSH and CDR2 LQKENI. The length of the CDR3 is 16 residues.

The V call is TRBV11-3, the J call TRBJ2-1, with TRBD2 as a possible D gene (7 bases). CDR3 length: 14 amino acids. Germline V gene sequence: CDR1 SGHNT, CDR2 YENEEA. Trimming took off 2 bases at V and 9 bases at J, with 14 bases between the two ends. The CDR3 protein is CASSLSGGVAEQFF. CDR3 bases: TGTGCCAGCAGCTTATCGGGGGGCGTCGCTGAGCAGTTCTTC.

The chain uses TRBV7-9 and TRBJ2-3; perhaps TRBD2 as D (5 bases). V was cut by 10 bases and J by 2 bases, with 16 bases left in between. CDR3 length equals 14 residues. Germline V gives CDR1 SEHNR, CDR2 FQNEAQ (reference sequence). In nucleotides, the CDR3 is TGTGCCATCCCACTAGTCCCCCCCACAGATACGCAGTATTTT. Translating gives CAIPLVPPTDTQYF.

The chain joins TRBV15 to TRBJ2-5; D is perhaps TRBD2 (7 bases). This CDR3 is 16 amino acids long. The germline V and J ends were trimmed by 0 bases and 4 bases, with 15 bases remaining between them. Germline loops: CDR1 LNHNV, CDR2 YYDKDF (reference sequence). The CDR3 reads CATSRDGRGAGETQYF. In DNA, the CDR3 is TGTGCCACCAGCAGAGATGGGAGGGGGGCTGGAGAGACCCAGTACTTC.